These 2 T cell receptor beta chains share one sample of origin, sequenced in a study of response to subunit inactivated influenza vaccine. TCRdb fed the RT-PCR reads into MiXCR, producing one record per CDR3 protein. There are roughly 160,000 distinct CDR3 sequences in the sample; 9.5% to 13% occur only once, and 9.5% to 15% lies in the top ten. The sample consisted of non-naive T cells sorted from PBMCs, taken roughly 48 days after vaccination. These receptors came from a man aged 50 or older who received an inactivated influenza vaccine.

This clonotype was detected a few times. J is TRBJ2-1 and V is TRBV28; TRBD2 aligns across 11 bases. CDR1 is MDHEN and CDR2 is SYDVKM in the germline V gene. The V gene end was trimmed by 6 bases and the J gene end by 2 bases; junction bases not matched to a gene: 12. The CDR3 sequence is 18 residues long. In nucleotides, the CDR3 is TGTGCCAGCAGCACGTATTGGGTTAGCGGGAGGGCCTACAATGAGCAGTTCTTC. It is translated as CASSTYWVSGRAYNEQFF.

J is TRBJ2-3 and V is TRBV4-3, with TRBD2 identical over 8 bases. The CDR3 is 16 residues long. Germline-derived CDR1 and CDR2 are LGHNA and YSLEER. Unmatched junction bases numbered 9, after V lost 1 base and J lost 6 bases. The chain's CDR3 is CASSQVGTRSPDTQYF. Here the CDR3 DNA reads TGCGCCAGCAGCCAAGTAGGGACTAGATCCCCGGATACGCAGTATTTT.